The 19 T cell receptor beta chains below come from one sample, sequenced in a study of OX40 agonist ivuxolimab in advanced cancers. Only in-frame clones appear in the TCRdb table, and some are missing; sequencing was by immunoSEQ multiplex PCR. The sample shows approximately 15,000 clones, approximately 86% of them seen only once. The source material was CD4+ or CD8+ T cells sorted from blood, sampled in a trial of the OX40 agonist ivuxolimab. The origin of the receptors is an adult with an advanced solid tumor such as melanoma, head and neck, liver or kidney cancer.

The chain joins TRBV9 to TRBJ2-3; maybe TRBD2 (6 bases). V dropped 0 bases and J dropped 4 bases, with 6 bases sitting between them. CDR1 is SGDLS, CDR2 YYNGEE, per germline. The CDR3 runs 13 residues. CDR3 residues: CASSVVAADTQYF. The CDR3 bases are TGTGCCAGCAGCGTAGTAGCGGCAGATACGCAGTATTTT.

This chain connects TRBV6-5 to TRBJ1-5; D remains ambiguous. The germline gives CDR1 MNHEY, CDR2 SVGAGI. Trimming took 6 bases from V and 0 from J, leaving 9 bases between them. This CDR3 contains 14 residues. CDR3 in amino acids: CASRGQNSNQPQHF. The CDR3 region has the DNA TGTGCCAGCAGAGGGCAAAATAGCAATCAGCCCCAGCATTTT.

The CDR3 sequence is CASSEDREDGYTF. As DNA, the CDR3 is TGTGCCAGCAGCGAAGACAGGGAGGATGGCTACACCTTC. The V and J genes are TRBV5-6 and TRBJ1-2; 7 bases are shared with TRBD1. The CDR3 totals 13 residues. Germline trimming cut 4 bases from V and 6 bases from J; bases unmatched to any gene: 6. Germline loops: CDR1 SGHDT, CDR2 YYEEEE.

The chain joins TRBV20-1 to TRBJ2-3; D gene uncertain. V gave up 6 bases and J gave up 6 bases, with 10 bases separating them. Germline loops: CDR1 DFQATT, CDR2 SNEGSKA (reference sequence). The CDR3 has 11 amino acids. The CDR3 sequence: CSAPSPDTQYF. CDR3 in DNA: TGCAGTGCCCCCTCCCCGGATACGCAGTATTTT.

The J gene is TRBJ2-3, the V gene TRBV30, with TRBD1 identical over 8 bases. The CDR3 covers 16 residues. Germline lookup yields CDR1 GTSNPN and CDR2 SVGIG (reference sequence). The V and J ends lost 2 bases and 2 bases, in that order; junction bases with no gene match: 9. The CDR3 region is CAWSNLGTGITDTQYF. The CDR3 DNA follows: TGTGCCTGGAGTAACCTCGGGACAGGAATCACAGATACGCAGTATTTT.

As DNA, the CDR3 is TGTGCCAGCAGTTATACAGAATCCTATGGCTACACCTTC. Amino acids: CASSYTESYGYTF. The chain is built from TRBV27 and TRBJ1-2, with D unresolved. CDR3 size: 13 residues. Deletions cut 4 bases from V and 4 bases from J, with 10 bases between. Germline V gene data show CDR1 as MNHEY and CDR2 as SMNVEV (reference sequence).

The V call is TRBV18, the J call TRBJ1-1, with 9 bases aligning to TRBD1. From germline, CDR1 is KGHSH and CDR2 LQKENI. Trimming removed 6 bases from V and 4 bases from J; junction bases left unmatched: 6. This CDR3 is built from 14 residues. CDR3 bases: TGTGCCAGCTCGCCTACGACAGGGGGCACTGAAGCTTTCTTT. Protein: CASSPTTGGTEAFF.

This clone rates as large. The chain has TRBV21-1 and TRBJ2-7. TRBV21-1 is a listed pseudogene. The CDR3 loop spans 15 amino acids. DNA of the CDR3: TGTGCCAGCAGCCTCTCGACGGGCTGGGCTGTCGGGCAGTACTTC. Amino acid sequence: CASSLSTGWAVGQYF.

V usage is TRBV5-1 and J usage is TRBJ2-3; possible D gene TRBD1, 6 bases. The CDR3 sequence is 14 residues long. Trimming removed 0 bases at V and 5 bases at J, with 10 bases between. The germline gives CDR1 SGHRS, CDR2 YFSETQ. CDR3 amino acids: CASSLVGGRDTQYF. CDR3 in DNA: TGCGCCAGCAGCTTGGTTGGGGGCAGAGATACGCAGTATTTT.

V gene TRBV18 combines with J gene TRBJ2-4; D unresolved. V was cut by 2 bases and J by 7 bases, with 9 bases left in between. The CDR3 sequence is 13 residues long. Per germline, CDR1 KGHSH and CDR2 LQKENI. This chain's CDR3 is CASSPASKNIQYF. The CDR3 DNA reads TGTGCCAGCTCACCAGCTTCTAAGAACATTCAGTACTTC.

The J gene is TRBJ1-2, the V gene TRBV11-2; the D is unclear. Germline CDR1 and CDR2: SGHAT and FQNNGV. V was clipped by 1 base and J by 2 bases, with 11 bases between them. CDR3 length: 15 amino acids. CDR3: CASSLGWGVNYGYTF. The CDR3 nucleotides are TGTGCCAGCAGCTTAGGATGGGGAGTCAACTATGGCTACACCTTC.

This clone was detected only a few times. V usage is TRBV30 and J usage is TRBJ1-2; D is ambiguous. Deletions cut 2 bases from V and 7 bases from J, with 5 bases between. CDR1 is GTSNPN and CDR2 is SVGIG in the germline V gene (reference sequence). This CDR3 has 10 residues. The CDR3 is CAWSKGGYTF. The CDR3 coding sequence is TGTGCCTGGAGTAAGGGTGGCTACACCTTC.

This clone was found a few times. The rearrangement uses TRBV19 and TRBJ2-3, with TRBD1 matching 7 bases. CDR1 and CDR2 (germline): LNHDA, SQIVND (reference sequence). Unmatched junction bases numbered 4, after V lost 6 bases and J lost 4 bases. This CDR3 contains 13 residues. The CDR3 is CASSLGQADTQYF. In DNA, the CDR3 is TGTGCCAGTAGCCTAGGACAGGCAGATACGCAGTATTTT. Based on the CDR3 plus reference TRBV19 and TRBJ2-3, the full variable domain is DGGITQSPKYLFRKEGQNVTLSCEQNLNHDAMYWYRQDPGQGLRLIYYSQIVNDFQKGDIAEGYSVSREKKESFPLTVTSAQKNPTAFYLCASSLGQADTQYFGPGTRLTVL.

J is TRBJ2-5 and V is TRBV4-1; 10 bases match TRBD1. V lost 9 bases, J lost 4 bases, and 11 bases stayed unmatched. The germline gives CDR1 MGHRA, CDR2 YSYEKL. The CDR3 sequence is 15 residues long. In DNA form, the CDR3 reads TGCGCCAGTTCCGGGACAGGGGCTTTGAGAGAGACCCAGTACTTC. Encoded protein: CASSGTGALRETQYF.

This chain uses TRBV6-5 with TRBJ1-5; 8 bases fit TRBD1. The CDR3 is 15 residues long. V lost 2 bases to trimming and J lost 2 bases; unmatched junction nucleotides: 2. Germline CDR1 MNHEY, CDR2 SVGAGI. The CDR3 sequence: CASSYKTGGNQPQHF. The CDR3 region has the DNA TGTGCCAGCAGTTACAAGACAGGGGGCAATCAGCCCCAGCATTTT.

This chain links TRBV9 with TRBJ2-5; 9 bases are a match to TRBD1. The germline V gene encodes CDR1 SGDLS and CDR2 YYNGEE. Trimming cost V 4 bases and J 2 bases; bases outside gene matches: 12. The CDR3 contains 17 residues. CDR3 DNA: TGTGCCAGCAGCACCACCCCCGGGACAGGGTTTCAAGAGACCCAGTACTTC. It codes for CASSTTPGTGFQETQYF. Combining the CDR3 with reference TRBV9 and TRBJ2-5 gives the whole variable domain DSGVTQTPKHLITATGQRVTLRCSPRSGDLSVYWYQQSLDQGLQFLIQYYNGEERAKGNILERFSAQQFPDLHSELNLSSLELGDSALYFCASSTTPGTGFQETQYFGPGTRLLVL.

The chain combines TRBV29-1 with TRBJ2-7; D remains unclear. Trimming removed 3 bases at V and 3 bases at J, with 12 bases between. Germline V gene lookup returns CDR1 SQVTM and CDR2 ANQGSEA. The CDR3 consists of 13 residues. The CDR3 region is CSVDVAGLYEQYF. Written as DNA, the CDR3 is TGCAGCGTTGATGTGGCAGGCCTCTACGAGCAGTACTTC.

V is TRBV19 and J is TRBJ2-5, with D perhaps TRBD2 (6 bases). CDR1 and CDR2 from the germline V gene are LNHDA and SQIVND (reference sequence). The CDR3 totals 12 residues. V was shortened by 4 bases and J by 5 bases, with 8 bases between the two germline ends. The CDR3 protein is CASSNGGETQYF. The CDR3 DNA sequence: TGTGCCAGTAGTAACGGAGGGGAGACCCAGTACTTC.

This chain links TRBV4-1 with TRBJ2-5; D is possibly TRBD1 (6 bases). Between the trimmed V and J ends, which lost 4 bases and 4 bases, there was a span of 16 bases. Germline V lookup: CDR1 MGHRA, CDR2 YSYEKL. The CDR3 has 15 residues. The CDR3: CASSPQGRGGETQYF. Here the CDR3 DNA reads TGCGCCAGCAGCCCTCAGGGGAGAGGAGGAGAGACCCAGTACTTC.